The next 13 T cell receptor beta chains were all read from a single sample in a study of T cell responses to AZD1222 COVID-19 vaccine (dated by TCRdb to the early 2020s). The meaning of the sample's time point label: baseline before first vaccination. Libraries were built with the immunoSEQ multiplex PCR assay. TCRdb's version of the immuneACCESS table is confined to in-frame rearrangements and falls short of the full clone set. An unresolved V gene accounts for under half of the shortfall where checked; the remainder is of unknown origin. The sample table contains tens of thousands of clones; only one count was recorded for approximately 80% of them. The ten largest clones capture 22% of the sample. Specimen: peripheral blood, collected on day 0 of AZD1222 vaccination. These receptors originate from an adult in good health.

Only a few counts were recorded for this clone. This chain joins TRBV7-2 and TRBJ2-5; D gene ambiguous. Trimming removed 5 bases from V and 5 bases from J, with 12 bases in between. Germline CDR1 reads SGHTA; CDR2 reads FQGNSA. The CDR3 covers 13 residues. CDR3 nucleotides: TGTGCCAGCAGCAGAATAGCTGGGGAGACCCAGTACTTC. As protein: CASSRIAGETQYF.

The chain combines TRBV29-1 with TRBJ1-1, with D possibly TRBD1 on 5 matching bases. This CDR3 is built from 11 residues. The V gene's germline CDR1 is SQVTM and CDR2 ANQGSEA. Trimming took off 5 bases at V and 6 bases at J, with 10 bases between the two ends. The CDR3 spells CSVKGAAEAFF. The DNA of the CDR3 is TGCAGCGTTAAAGGGGCGGCTGAAGCTTTCTTT.

The genes are TRBV29-1 and TRBJ1-2; D not resolved. Germline CDR1 reads SQVTM; CDR2 reads ANQGSEA. V was pared by 4 bases and J by 2 bases, with 11 bases between. This CDR3 comprises 13 residues. CDR3 DNA: TGCAGCGTTGGCTCAGGATCGAACTATGGCTACACCTTC. Encoded protein: CSVGSGSNYGYTF.

This clone came up a few times. The genes are TRBV18 and TRBJ1-1, with D unresolved. Germline V gene lookup returns CDR1 KGHSH and CDR2 LQKENI. Trimming left V 3 bases short and J 4 bases short, with 9 bases between. The CDR3 is 13 residues long. The DNA for the CDR3 is TGTGCCAGCTCACCTACTAGGGCCACTGAAGCTTTCTTT. Residues: CASSPTRATEAFF. Looking up the rest from reference TRBV18 and TRBJ1-1 gives the full variable domain: NAGVMQNPRHLVRRRGQEARLRCSPMKGHSHVYWYRQLPEEGLKFMVYLQKENIIDESGMPKERFSAEFPKEGPSILRIQQVVRGDSAAYFCASSPTRATEAFFGQGTRLTVV.

The J gene is TRBJ1-3, the V gene TRBV3-1 (or the pseudogene TRBV3-2); tentatively, D is TRBD1 (5 bases). Germline values: CDR1 LGHDT, CDR2 YNNKEL (reference sequence). The V end lost 0 bases, the J end lost 0 bases, and 12 bases lay between the germline ends. CDR3 length: 17 residues. The CDR3 loop reads CASSQDPPGSSGNTIYF. The CDR3 bases are TGTGCCAGCAGCCAAGATCCCCCAGGGTCCTCTGGAAACACCATATATTTT.

This clone was recorded a few times. The genes are TRBV4-1 and TRBJ1-4; D might be TRBD1 (5 bases). Between the trimmed V and J ends, which lost 1 base and 6 bases, there was a span of 12 bases. CDR1 and CDR2 (germline): MGHRA, YSYEKL. The CDR3 runs 15 residues. The CDR3 DNA reads TGCGCCAGCAGCCAAGTTGGGCAGGGTTATGAAAAACTGTTTTTT. Amino acid sequence: CASSQVGQGYEKLFF.

J is TRBJ2-3 and V is TRBV4-1; 9 bases fit TRBD1. Trimming at V came to 5 bases and at J to 4 bases, leaving 7 bases not matched to a gene. The length of the CDR3 is 15 residues. Germline V gene lookup returns CDR1 MGHRA and CDR2 YSYEKL. The CDR3 is CASSNRDRVSDTQYF. Here the CDR3 DNA reads TGCGCCAGCAGCAACCGGGACAGGGTGTCAGATACGCAGTATTTT.

This chain uses TRBV7-9 with TRBJ2-1; 7 nucleotides match TRBD1. Germline V lookup: CDR1 SEHNR, CDR2 FQNEAQ (reference sequence). The ends lost 10 bases at V and 6 bases at J; junction bases unmatched: 9. The CDR3 length is 13 residues. CDR3 nucleotide sequence: TGTGCCATCAGGAAGGGACAGTTCAATGAGCAGTTCTTC. Its protein is CAIRKGQFNEQFF.

The gene calls are TRBV6-5 and TRBJ2-5; unclear D gene. The CDR3 is made up of 14 amino acids. V lost 5 bases, J lost 5 bases, and 15 bases lay in between. CDR1 MNHEY and CDR2 SVGAGI come from the germline V gene. The CDR3 nucleotides are TGTGCCAGCAGTCCTATGGGATCCGGGGAGACCCAGTACTTC. The encoded protein is CASSPMGSGETQYF.

The rearrangement uses TRBV19 and TRBJ2-1; TRBD2 agrees at 9 bases. CDR1 is LNHDA, CDR2 SQIVND, per germline (reference sequence). V dropped 0 bases and J dropped 4; count of bases not matched to a gene: 10. CDR3 length equals 18 residues. The CDR3 region has the DNA TGTGCCAGTAGTATAGAGAGTCCGGGACTAGCCTTTTACAATGAGCAGTTCTTC. Its translation is CASSIESPGLAFYNEQFF.

This clone was observed a few times. The J gene is TRBJ2-3, the V gene TRBV5-4; 14 bases line up with TRBD2. The germline V gene encodes CDR1 SGHNT and CDR2 YYREEE (reference sequence). The CDR3 is 18 residues long. Trimming removed 4 bases from V and 0 bases from J; junction bases left unmatched: 7. CDR3 DNA sequence: TGTGCCAGCAGCGGACGACTAGCGGGAGGGAGTAGCACAGATACGCAGTATTTT. Its translation is CASSGRLAGGSSTDTQYF.

Only one count was recorded for this clone. The chain combines TRBV6-5 with TRBJ2-1, with 10 bases fitting TRBD2. CDR1 and CDR2 (germline): MNHEY, SVGAGI. The V and J ends lost 7 bases and 7 bases, in that order; junction bases with no gene match: 10. The CDR3 is 15 amino acids. The CDR3 loop reads CASTTSGRARNEQFF. The DNA of the CDR3 is TGTGCCAGCACTACGAGCGGGAGGGCCAGGAATGAGCAGTTCTTC.

The chain couples TRBV18 to TRBJ2-3; tentatively, D is TRBD1 (6 bases). V was cut by 5 bases and J by 6 bases, with 12 bases left in between. The CDR3 is made up of 13 amino acids. CDR1 is KGHSH, CDR2 LQKENI, per germline. CDR3 DNA sequence: TGTGCCAGCTCAGGGGGCTCCCCGGATACGCAGTATTTT. This encodes CASSGGSPDTQYF.